One and the same sample provided the 30 T cell receptor beta chains below, sequenced in a study of CD8+ T cells in alopecia areata. Treatment meaning: oral pan-JAK inhibitor, 5-10 mg twice daily. RNA extraction and reverse transcription yielded cDNA as sequencing template. The data were produced by immunoSEQ multiplex PCR, yet TCRdb's version contains in-frame clones alone and is incomplete. The sample records 200,000 to 250,000 clones, around three fifths being singletons. The specimen comprised CD4+ T cells sorted from blood, sampled at week 4, from a patient treated with tofacitinib. The origin of the receptors is a human donor with alopecia areata.

This clone has more than one count but fewer than ten. The gene calls are TRBV23-1 and TRBJ2-7; D not resolved. TRBV23-1 is treated as an ORF (open reading frame) with a function not yet certain. Between the trimmed V and J ends, which lost 0 bases and 9 bases, there was a span of 9 bases. This CDR3 comprises 12 residues. CDR3 DNA: TGCGCCAGCAGTCAATCGAGCGACCGGCAGTACTTC. Translating it yields CASSQSSDRQYF.

The genes are TRBV30 and TRBJ1-6; D is unclear. Germline V gene lookup returns CDR1 GTSNPN and CDR2 SVGIG (reference sequence). The V and J ends lost 2 bases and 7 bases respectively, with 9 bases between them. This CDR3 comprises 13 residues. This chain's CDR3 is CAWSKVANSPLHF. The CDR3 bases are TGTGCCTGGAGTAAGGTAGCGAATTCACCCCTCCACTTT. The variable domain in full, completed from reference TRBV30 and TRBJ1-6, reads SQTIHQWPATLVQPVGSPLSLECTVEGTSNPNLYWYRQAAGRGLQLLFYSVGIGQISSEVPQNLSASRPQDRQFILSSKKLLLSDSGFYLCAWSKVANSPLHFGNGTRLTVT.

J is TRBJ1-5 and V is TRBV7-9; TRBD1 might be the D (5 bases). Germline V lookup: CDR1 SEHNR, CDR2 FQNEAQ (reference sequence). CDR3 size: 13 residues. V shed 4 bases and J shed 7 bases, with 11 bases lying between them. Here the CDR3 DNA reads TGTGCCAGCAGCTCCAGCCGGGGCCAGCCCCAGCATTTT. Encoded protein: CASSSSRGQPQHF.

The V and J genes are TRBV29-1 and TRBJ1-5, with a weak D call TRBD1 (5 bases). Germline assignment: CDR1 SQVTM and CDR2 ANQGSEA. Trimming pared 4 bases from V and 6 bases from J, leaving 16 bases between. The CDR3 is made up of 14 amino acids. CDR3: CSVAGPNGRQPQHF. The CDR3 region has the DNA TGCAGCGTTGCGGGGCCTAACGGCCGTCAGCCCCAGCATTTT.

The rearrangement links TRBV11-2 to TRBJ2-2; 7 nucleotides match TRBD2. The CDR3 consists of 15 residues. J gave up 1 base and V 2 bases, and 1 base lay outside the gene matches. The V gene's germline CDR1 is SGHAT and CDR2 FQNNGV. Written as DNA, the CDR3 is TGTGCCAGCAGCTTAAGCGGGGAGAACACCGGGGAGCTGTTTTTT. Its translation is CASSLSGENTGELFF. The full variable domain, in which reference TRBV11-2 and TRBJ2-2 provide the parts outside the CDR3, is EAGVAQSPRYKIIEKRQSVAFWCNPISGHATLYWYQQILGQGPKLLIQFQNNGVVDDSQLPKDRFSAERLKGVDSTLKIQPAKLEDSAVYLCASSLSGENTGELFFGEGSRLTVL.

The chain joins TRBV5-1 to TRBJ2-2, with D tentatively TRBD2 (6 bases). Germline V gene sequence: CDR1 SGHRS, CDR2 YFSETQ. Trimming shortened V by 4 bases and J by 6 bases, and 10 bases separated the two germline ends. This CDR3 is built from 13 residues. CDR3 residues: CASSGRGAGELFF. For the CDR3, the DNA is TGCGCCAGCAGCGGTCGCGGGGCCGGGGAGCTGTTTTTT.

The V gene is TRBV27, the J gene TRBJ1-2; weak D call: TRBD1 (6 bases). CDR3 length: 13 residues. Trimming pared 5 bases from V and 8 bases from J, leaving 15 bases between. Germline V gene data show CDR1 as MNHEY and CDR2 as SMNVEV (reference sequence). The CDR3 reads CASSPGVREGYTF. The CDR3 nucleotides read TGTGCCAGCAGTCCAGGGGTTCGGGAGGGCTACACCTTC.

This clone was counted between two and nine times. This chain links TRBV10-3 with TRBJ2-5, with 7 bases lining up with TRBD1. The length of the CDR3 is 13 residues. V trimming: 4 bases; J trimming: 3 bases; junction bases outside the gene matches: 2. CDR1 and CDR2 (germline): ENHRY, SYGVKD. The CDR3 region has the DNA TGTGCCATCAGTGGTCAGGGGGAAGAGACCCAGTACTTC. It is translated as CAISGQGEETQYF.

The chain uses TRBV20-1 and TRBJ2-5; D is unresolved. The ends were cut back, 2 bases at V and 5 bases at J, with 6 bases in the middle. The CDR3 extends over 11 amino acids. The V gene's germline CDR1 is DFQATT and CDR2 SNEGSKA (reference sequence). CDR3 residues: CSARRMETQYF. Written as DNA, the CDR3 is TGCAGTGCTAGAAGGATGGAGACCCAGTACTTC.

V usage is TRBV5-6 and J usage is TRBJ2-7; D is unresolved. Per the germline V gene, CDR1 is SGHDT and CDR2 is YYEEEE. V was shortened by 4 bases and J by 7 bases, with 18 bases between the two germline ends. This CDR3 comprises 14 residues. The CDR3 nucleotides are TGTGCCAGCAGCGCCGAAACTCCTCGGCGGGAGCAGTACTTC. Protein product: CASSAETPRREQYF.

V is TRBV27 and J is TRBJ1-2, with unresolved D. CDR1 and CDR2 (germline): MNHEY, SMNVEV (reference sequence). The CDR3 covers 13 residues. V lost 5 bases to trimming and J lost 1 base, with 8 bases between them. The CDR3 DNA sequence: TGTGCCAGCAGTATACAGATTAACTATGGCTACACCTTC. As protein: CASSIQINYGYTF.

In nucleotides, the CDR3 is TGTGCCAGCAGCCTTGTAAAGGGTGATGAGCAGTTCTTC. Translating gives CASSLVKGDEQFF. The chain carries TRBV7-9 and TRBJ2-1; D ambiguous. V lost 5 bases and J 8 bases, leaving 13 bases between the germline ends. The CDR3 contains 13 residues. Germline values: CDR1 SEHNR, CDR2 FQNEAQ (reference sequence).

V gene TRBV2 combines with J gene TRBJ2-5; D ambiguous. The ends were cut back, 6 bases at V and 1 base at J, with 12 bases in the middle. Per germline, CDR1 SNHLY and CDR2 FYNNEI. The CDR3 has 14 amino acids. The CDR3 region is CASSANGFQETQYF. As DNA, the CDR3 is TGTGCCAGCAGCGCGAACGGATTCCAAGAGACCCAGTACTTC. Combining the CDR3 with reference TRBV2 and TRBJ2-5 gives the whole variable domain EPEVTQTPSHQVTQMGQEVILRCVPISNHLYFYWYRQILGQKVEFLVSFYNNEISEKSEIFDDQFSVERPDGSNFTLKIRSTKLEDSAMYFCASSANGFQETQYFGPGTRLLVL.

A note on this clone: The sample contains more than one DNA sequence encoding this CDR3. The chain carries TRBV30 and TRBJ2-5; 7 positions match TRBD1. With 4 bases clipped from V and 4 bases from J, the junction kept 0 bases outside the gene matches. CDR1 is GTSNPN, CDR2 SVGIG, per germline (reference sequence). This CDR3 has 11 amino acids. CDR3 amino acids: CAWTGGETQYF. In DNA, the CDR3 is TGTGCCTGGACAGGGGGAGAGACCCAGTACTTC.

The genes are TRBV14 and TRBJ1-2; D is possibly TRBD1 (6 bases). The CDR3 length is 13 residues. Deletions cut 4 bases from V and 8 bases from J, with 14 bases between. Looked up from germline, CDR1 is SGHDN and CDR2 is FVKESK. This CDR3 is CASSLRTDGGYTF. CDR3 DNA: TGTGCCAGCAGCCTCCGGACAGACGGCGGCTACACCTTC.

This clone was counted a few times. V is TRBV15 and J is TRBJ2-1; 7 bases are shared with TRBD2. V was pared by 0 bases and J by 4 bases, with 6 bases of the junction left unmatched. The CDR3 is 16 residues long. CDR1 is LNHNV, CDR2 YYDKDF, per germline (reference sequence). The CDR3 sequence is CATSRDLAGVYNEQFF. The CDR3, as DNA: TGTGCCACCAGCAGAGATCTGGCGGGGGTGTACAATGAGCAGTTCTTC. The whole variable domain, remainder taken from reference TRBV15 and TRBJ2-1, is DAMVIQNPRYQVTQFGKPVTLSCSQTLNHNVMYWYQQKSSQAPKLLFHYYDKDFNNEADTPDNFQSRRPNTSFCFLDIRSPGLGDTAMYLCATSRDLAGVYNEQFFGPGTRLTVL.

This rearrangement joins TRBV2 to TRBJ2-4; 8 bases align to TRBD1. The CDR3 is 15 residues long. Germline V CDR1 and CDR2: SNHLY, FYNNEI. The junction had 2 bases not matched to a gene; V was cut back by 2 bases and J by 2 bases. The CDR3 loop is CASSEQGATKNIQYF. The CDR3 region has the DNA TGTGCCAGCAGTGAACAGGGGGCTACCAAAAACATTCAGTACTTC.

The rearrangement joins TRBV27 to TRBJ1-1, with a possible D match to TRBD1 (5 bases). This CDR3 comprises 14 residues. Trimming pared 0 bases from V and 6 bases from J, leaving 11 bases between. In germline, CDR1 is MNHEY, CDR2 SMNVEV (reference sequence). The CDR3 region is CASSLSGVGAEAFF. As DNA, the CDR3 is TGTGCCAGCAGTTTATCGGGGGTTGGCGCTGAAGCTTTCTTT.

To note about this clone: The identical CDR3 is also encoded by other nucleotide sequences in the sample. The V gene is TRBV11-2, the J gene TRBJ1-2; D is ambiguous. CDR3 length: 11 amino acids. The V gene lost 3 bases and the J gene lost 8 bases, with 7 bases spanning the gap. Germline values: CDR1 SGHAT, CDR2 FQNNGV. Here the CDR3 reads CASSFRGGYTF. The DNA for the CDR3 is TGTGCCAGCAGCTTTAGAGGGGGCTACACCTTC.

In this sample, this clone turned up a few times. The chain couples TRBV7-8 to TRBJ2-5; D could derive from TRBD1 or TRBD2 (5 bases each). Germline V gene sequence: CDR1 SGHVS, CDR2 FQNEAQ. The CDR3 consists of 13 residues. V shed 1 base and J shed 7 bases, with 10 bases lying between them. CDR3 protein: CASSLGGVATQYF. The DNA of the CDR3 is TGTGCCAGCAGCTTAGGAGGGGTGGCGACCCAGTACTTC.

V usage is TRBV6-5 and J usage is TRBJ2-2; D not resolved. Trimming cost V 4 bases and J 0 bases, with 12 bases left between them. Looked up from germline, CDR1 is MNHEY and CDR2 is SVGAGI. The CDR3 runs 16 residues. CDR3: CASSSRTLANTGELFF. CDR3 in DNA: TGTGCCAGCAGTTCCCGGACCCTCGCGAACACCGGGGAGCTGTTTTTT.

This clone was seen a single time. The chain has TRBV28 and TRBJ2-7; D uncertain. From germline, CDR1 is MDHEN and CDR2 SYDVKM. CDR3 length: 12 residues. V shed 5 bases and J shed 3 bases, with 8 bases lying between them. The CDR3 DNA reads TGTGCCAGCAGTCCATGGGGCTACGAGCAGTACTTC. Protein sequence: CASSPWGYEQYF. Drawing the rest from reference TRBV28 and TRBJ2-7, the complete variable domain is DVKVTQSSRYLVKRTGEKVFLECVQDMDHENMFWYRQDPGLGLRLIYFSYDVKMKEKGDIPEGYSVSREKKERFSLILESASTNQTSMYLCASSPWGYEQYFGPGTRLTVT.

This clone has more than one count but fewer than ten. The rearrangement links TRBV29-1 to TRBJ1-4; the match to TRBD1 covers 11 bases. Germline CDR1 is SQVTM and CDR2 is ANQGSEA. The V gene end was trimmed by 5 bases and the J gene end by 6 bases; junction bases not matched to a gene: 8. This CDR3 contains 15 residues. CDR3 in amino acids: CSVRTGGASHEKLFF. The DNA of the CDR3 is TGCAGCGTTCGGACAGGGGGCGCTTCCCATGAAAAACTGTTTTTT. Full variable domain (outside the CDR3, taken from reference TRBV29-1 and TRBJ1-4): SAVISQKPSRDICQRGTSLTIQCQVDSQVTMMFWYRQQPGQSLTLIATANQGSEATYESGFVIDKFPISRPNLTFSTLTVSNMSPEDSSIYLCSVRTGGASHEKLFFGSGTQLSVL.

In regard to this clone: Compared with germline, one end of the junction differs, possibly owing to a read error. V gene TRBV18 combines with J gene TRBJ2-5, with D possibly being TRBD2 (6 bases). The CDR3 length is 14 residues. The V gene's germline CDR1 is KGHSH and CDR2 LQKENI. The CDR3 protein is CATSRGGAAETQYF. DNA of the CDR3: TGTGCCACCTCACGTGGAGGGGCAGCGGAGACCCAGTACTTC. Together with reference TRBV18 and TRBJ2-5, the CDR3 gives the full variable domain: NAGVMQNPRHLVRRRGQEARLRCSPMKGHSHVYWYRQLPEEGLKFMVYLQKENIIDESGMPKERFSAEFPKEGPSILRIQQVVRGDSAAYFCATSRGGAAETQYFGPGTRLLVL.

Worth noting for this clone: This same CDR3 is encoded by further DNA sequences in the sample. The chain employs TRBV18 and TRBJ2-5; D gene unclear. V lost 0 bases, J lost 3 bases, and 5 bases lay in between. The germline gives CDR1 KGHSH, CDR2 LQKENI. CDR3 length: 13 amino acids. Here the CDR3 reads CASSPPSEETQYF. The CDR3 DNA follows: TGTGCCAGCTCACCACCTTCGGAAGAGACCCAGTACTTC.

The chain carries TRBV6-5 and TRBJ1-1; D call uncertain. V shed 6 bases and J shed 1 base, with 12 bases lying between them. Germline-derived CDR1 and CDR2 are MNHEY and SVGAGI. The CDR3 has 14 residues. CDR3 loop: CASSPDLWNTEAFF. The DNA for the CDR3 is TGTGCCAGCAGCCCGGATCTTTGGAACACTGAAGCTTTCTTT.

The rearrangement uses TRBV2 and TRBJ2-2; TRBD2 aligns across 7 bases. The CDR3 length is 15 residues. Germline-derived CDR1 and CDR2 are SNHLY and FYNNEI. Trimming at V came to 4 bases and at J to 7 bases, leaving 9 bases not matched to a gene. The CDR3 DNA is TGTGCCAGCAGTGTATCCAGCGGGGTCGGCGGGGAGCTGTTTTTT. It codes for CASSVSSGVGGELFF.

The gene calls are TRBV29-1 and TRBJ1-2; no firm D call. This CDR3 spans 10 amino acids. Germline CDR1 is SQVTM and CDR2 is ANQGSEA. Trimming left V 6 bases short and J 7 bases short, with 9 bases between. The CDR3 DNA is TGCAGCGTGCTAACATCTGGCTACACCTTC. This sequence encodes CSVLTSGYTF.

In its sample, this clone was seen a few times. V gene TRBV29-1 combines with J gene TRBJ2-1, with TRBD1 matching over 7 bases. Germline trimming cut 4 bases from V and 4 bases from J; bases unmatched to any gene: 7. Looked up from germline, CDR1 is SQVTM and CDR2 is ANQGSEA. The CDR3 contains 14 residues. The CDR3 reads CSVGGTARYNEQFF. The CDR3 DNA reads as TGCAGCGTTGGTGGGACAGCGAGATACAATGAGCAGTTCTTC.

This CDR3 reads CSVVSQWGDEAFF. The CDR3, as DNA: TGCAGCGTTGTAAGTCAGTGGGGTGATGAAGCTTTCTTT. The V call is TRBV29-1, the J call TRBJ1-1, with D hard to call. Trimming removed 4 bases at V and 7 bases at J, with 16 bases between. Germline-derived CDR1 and CDR2 are SQVTM and ANQGSEA. The CDR3 consists of 13 residues.